The clone carrying this T cell receptor beta chain was detected a few times. Total RNA extracted from each sample amounted to at least 5 micrograms. The data originate from a study of blood T cells in healthy people across ages. Sample-barcoded 5' priming and a J-beta primer mix drove a second PCR of about 6 to 12 cycles. Each cDNA molecule carried a tag from a template-switch adaptor that contained 12 random nucleotides. Each CDR3 protein gets one entry after TCRdb re-called the 5' RACE reads with MiXCR. The table records about 640,000 distinct CDR3 sequences, approximately 59% of them present only once. Trimming cost V 0 bases and J 1 base; bases outside gene matches: 6. The CDR3 extends over 16 amino acids. CDR1 DFQATT and CDR2 SNEGSKA come from the germline V gene (reference sequence).

The material sequenced was blood. The clonotype was recovered from a man in his 60s in good health. The chain carries TRBV20-1 and TRBJ2-3; 8 bases map to TRBD2. Here the CDR3 DNA reads TGCAGTGCTAGAGATCGGTTAGCGGGGCGCACAGATACGCAGTATTTT. Translated, it gives CSARDRLAGRTDTQYF.